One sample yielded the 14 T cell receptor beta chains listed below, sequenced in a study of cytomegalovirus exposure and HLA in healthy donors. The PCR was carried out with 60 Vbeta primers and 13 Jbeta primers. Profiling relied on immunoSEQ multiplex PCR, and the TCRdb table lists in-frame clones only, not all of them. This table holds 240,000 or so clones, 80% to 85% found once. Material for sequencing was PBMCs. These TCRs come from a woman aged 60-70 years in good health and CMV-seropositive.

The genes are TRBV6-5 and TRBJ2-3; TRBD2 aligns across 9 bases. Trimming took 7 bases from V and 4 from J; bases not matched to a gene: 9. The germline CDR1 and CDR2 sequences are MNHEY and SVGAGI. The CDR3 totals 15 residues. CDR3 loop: CASNLAGLGPDTQYF. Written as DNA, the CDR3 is TGTGCCAGCAATCTAGCGGGATTAGGGCCAGATACGCAGTATTTT.

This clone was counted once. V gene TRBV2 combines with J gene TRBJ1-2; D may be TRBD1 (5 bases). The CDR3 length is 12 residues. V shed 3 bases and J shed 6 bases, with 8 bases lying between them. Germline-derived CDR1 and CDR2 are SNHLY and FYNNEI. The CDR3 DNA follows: TGTGCCAGCAGTGACAGGGCTAATGGCTACACCTTC. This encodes CASSDRANGYTF. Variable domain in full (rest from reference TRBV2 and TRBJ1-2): EPEVTQTPSHQVTQMGQEVILRCVPISNHLYFYWYRQILGQKVEFLVSFYNNEISEKSEIFDDQFSVERPDGSNFTLKIRSTKLEDSAMYFCASSDRANGYTFGSGTRLTVV.

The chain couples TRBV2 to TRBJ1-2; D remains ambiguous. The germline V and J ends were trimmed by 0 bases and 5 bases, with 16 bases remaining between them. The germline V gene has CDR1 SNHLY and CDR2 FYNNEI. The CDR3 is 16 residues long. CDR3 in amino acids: CASSEARPTAAYGYTF. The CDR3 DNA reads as TGTGCCAGCAGTGAAGCTAGGCCGACTGCGGCGTATGGCTACACCTTC.

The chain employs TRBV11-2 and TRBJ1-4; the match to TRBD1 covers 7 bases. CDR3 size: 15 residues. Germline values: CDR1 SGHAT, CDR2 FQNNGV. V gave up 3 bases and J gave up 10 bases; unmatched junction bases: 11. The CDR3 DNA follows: TGTGCCAGCAGCTTTGCAAACAGGGGAGGTGGAAAACTGTTTTTT. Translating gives CASSFANRGGGKLFF.

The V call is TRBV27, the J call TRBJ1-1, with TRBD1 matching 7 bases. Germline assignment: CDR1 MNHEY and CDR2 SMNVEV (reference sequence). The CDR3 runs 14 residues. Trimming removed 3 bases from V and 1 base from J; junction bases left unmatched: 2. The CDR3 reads CASSFRTGNTEAFF. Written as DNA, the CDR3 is TGTGCCAGCAGTTTTAGGACAGGGAACACTGAAGCTTTCTTT.

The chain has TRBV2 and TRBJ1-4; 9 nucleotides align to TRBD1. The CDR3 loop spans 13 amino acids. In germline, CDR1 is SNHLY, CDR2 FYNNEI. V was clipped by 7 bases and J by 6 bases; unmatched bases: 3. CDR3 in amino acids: CASKGTGHEKLFF. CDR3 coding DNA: TGTGCCAGCAAGGGGACAGGGCATGAAAAACTGTTTTTT.

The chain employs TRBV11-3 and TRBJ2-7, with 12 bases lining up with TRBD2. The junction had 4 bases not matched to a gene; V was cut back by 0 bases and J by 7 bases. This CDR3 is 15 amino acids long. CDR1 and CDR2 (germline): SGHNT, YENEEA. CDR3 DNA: TGTGCCAGCAGCTTAGAATCTAGCGGGAGGGGAGAGCAGTACTTC. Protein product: CASSLESSGRGEQYF.

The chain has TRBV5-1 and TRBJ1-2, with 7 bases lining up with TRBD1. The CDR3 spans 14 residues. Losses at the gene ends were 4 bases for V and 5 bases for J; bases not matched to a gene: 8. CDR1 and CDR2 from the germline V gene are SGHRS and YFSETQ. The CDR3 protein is CASSTDRIDYGYTF. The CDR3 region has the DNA TGCGCCAGCAGCACGGACAGGATTGATTATGGCTACACCTTC.

The CDR3 DNA follows: TGTGCCAGCAGCTTAGCCGACTATGGCTACACCTTC. Translated: CASSLADYGYTF. V is TRBV5-6 and J is TRBJ1-2, with no clear D. Trimming shortened V by 2 bases and J by 3 bases, and 5 bases separated the two germline ends. Germline loops: CDR1 SGHDT, CDR2 YYEEEE. The CDR3 consists of 12 residues.

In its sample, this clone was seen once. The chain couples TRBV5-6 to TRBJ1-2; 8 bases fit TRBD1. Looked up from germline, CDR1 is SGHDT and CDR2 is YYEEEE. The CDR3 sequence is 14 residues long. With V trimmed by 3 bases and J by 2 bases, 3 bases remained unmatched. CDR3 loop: CASSSGGGNYGYTF. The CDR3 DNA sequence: TGTGCCAGCAGCTCAGGGGGCGGGAACTATGGCTACACCTTC.

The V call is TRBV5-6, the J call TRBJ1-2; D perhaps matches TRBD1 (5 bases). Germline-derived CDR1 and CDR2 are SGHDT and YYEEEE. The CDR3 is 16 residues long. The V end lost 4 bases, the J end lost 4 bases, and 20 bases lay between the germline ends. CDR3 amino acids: CASSPGGGRGGYGYTF. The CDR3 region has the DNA TGTGCCAGCAGCCCGGGGGGAGGGCGCGGTGGCTATGGCTACACCTTC.

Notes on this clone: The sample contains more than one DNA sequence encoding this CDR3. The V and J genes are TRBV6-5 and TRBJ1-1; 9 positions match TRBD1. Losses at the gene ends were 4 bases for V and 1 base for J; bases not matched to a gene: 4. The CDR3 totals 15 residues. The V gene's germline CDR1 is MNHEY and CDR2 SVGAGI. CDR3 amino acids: CASSSPGQGNTEAFF. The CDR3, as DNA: TGTGCCAGCAGTTCACCGGGACAGGGGAACACTGAAGCTTTCTTT.

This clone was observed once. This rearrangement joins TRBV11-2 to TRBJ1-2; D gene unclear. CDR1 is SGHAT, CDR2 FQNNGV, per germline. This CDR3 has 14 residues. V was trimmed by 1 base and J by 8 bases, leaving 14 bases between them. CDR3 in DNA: TGTGCCAGCAGCTTAGGGCTCCCGCTGAGGGGCTACACCTTC. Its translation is CASSLGLPLRGYTF. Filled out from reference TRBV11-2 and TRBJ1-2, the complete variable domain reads EAGVAQSPRYKIIEKRQSVAFWCNPISGHATLYWYQQILGQGPKLLIQFQNNGVVDDSQLPKDRFSAERLKGVDSTLKIQPAKLEDSAVYLCASSLGLPLRGYTFGSGTRLTVV.

CDR3 sequence (DNA): TGTGCCAGCAGGACGAGCGGGAGTGGTGCAGATACGCAGTATTTT. Its protein product is CASRTSGSGADTQYF. The chain is built from TRBV7-3 and TRBJ2-3, with 8 bases matching TRBD2. CDR1 and CDR2 from the germline V gene are SGHTA and FQGTGA. This CDR3 comprises 15 residues. Germline trimming cut 6 bases from V and 4 bases from J; bases unmatched to any gene: 9.